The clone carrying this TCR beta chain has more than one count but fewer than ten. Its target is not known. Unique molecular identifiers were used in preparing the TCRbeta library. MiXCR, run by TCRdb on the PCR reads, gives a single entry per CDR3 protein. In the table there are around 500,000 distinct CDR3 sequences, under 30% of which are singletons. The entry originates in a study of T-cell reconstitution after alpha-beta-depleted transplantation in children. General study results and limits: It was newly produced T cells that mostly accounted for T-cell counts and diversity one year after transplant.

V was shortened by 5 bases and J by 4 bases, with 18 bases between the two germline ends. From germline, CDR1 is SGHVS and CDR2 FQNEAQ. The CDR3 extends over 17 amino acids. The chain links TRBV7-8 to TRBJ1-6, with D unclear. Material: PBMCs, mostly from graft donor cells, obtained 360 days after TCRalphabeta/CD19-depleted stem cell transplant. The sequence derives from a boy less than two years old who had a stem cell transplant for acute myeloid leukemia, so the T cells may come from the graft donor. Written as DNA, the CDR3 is TGTGCCAGCAGCGAAGGCGGACCGCAGGAGTATAATTCACCCCTCCACTTT. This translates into CASSEGGPQEYNSPLHF.